This TCR beta chain was profiled in a study of T cell responses to AZD1222 COVID-19 vaccine. This CDR3 is 14 amino acids long. With 2 bases removed from V and 0 bases from J, the gap between germline ends came to 7 bases. CDR1 and CDR2 (germline): KGHSH, LQKENI. Only in-frame clones appear in the TCRdb table, and some are missing; sequencing was by immunoSEQ multiplex PCR. The repertoire holds 45,000 to 65,000 clones, with 70% to 80% as singletons. The chain carries TRBV18 and TRBJ1-1; D unclear. This material consisted of peripheral blood, taken 28 days after the second AZD1222 dose. The clonotype was recovered from an adult who received the AZD1222 COVID-19 vaccine. CDR3 sequence (DNA): TGTGCCAGCTCACCATACCAGGTGAACACTGAAGCTTTCTTT. Its protein is CASSPYQVNTEAFF.